These T cell receptor beta chains were read from a single sample in a study of Ad26.COV2.S vaccination and SARS-CoV-2 variants. Repertoires were generated with immunoSEQ multiplex PCR, while TCRdb's copy carries only in-frame clones and drops some. Of a few hundred thousand clones in the sample, roughly 91% were seen once. The sample consisted of peripheral blood, taken in a trial of Ad26.COV2.S vaccine versus placebo. The source of these receptors is a person between 18 and 65 years old who received the Ad26.COV2.S COVID-19 vaccine or a placebo. Each CDR3 is given with its conserved first and last residue. The D gene is left open where the match is weak. Not every row has a clone size; where given, it reads once, few, many or a size class.

clone size	D gene	V gene	J gene	CDR3 protein	CDR3 DNA
NA	NA	TRBV29-1	TRBJ1-3	CSAGTSSGNTIYF	TGCAGCGCCGGGACTTCCTCTGGAAACACCATATATTTT
NA	TRBD1	TRBV6-4	TRBJ1-5	CASRSMGTGGSGRNQPQHF	TGTGCCAGCAGATCAATGGGGACAGGGGGTAGTGGTCGCAATCAGCCCCAGCATTTT
NA	NA	TRBV2	TRBJ1-6	CASQSRLSFRGNSPLHF	TGTGCCTCCCAAAGTCGCCTAAGCTTCAGGGGAAATTCACCCCTCCACTTT
few	NA	TRBV9	TRBJ2-2	CASSVESVNTGELFF	TGTGCCAGCAGCGTAGAGTCAGTAAACACCGGGGAGCTGTTTTTT
NA	NA	TRBV5-1	TRBJ1-1	CASSLGGENTEAFF	TGCGCCAGCAGCTTGGGAGGAGAGAACACTGAAGCTTTCTTT
NA	NA	TRBV20-1	TRBJ1-1	CSVRTGTEAFF	TGCAGTGTCCGGACTGGCACTGAAGCTTTCTTT
NA	TRBD1	TRBV6-5	TRBJ1-2	CASTRGQMSPYGYTF	TGTGCCAGCACCCGGGGACAGATGTCGCCCTATGGCTACACCTTC
NA	TRBD2	TRBV15	TRBJ2-1	CATSRARGVYNEQFF	TGTGCCACCAGCAGAGCGCGGGGGGTTTACAATGAGCAGTTCTTC
NA	NA	TRBV5-1	TRBJ2-3	CASSWTLRANTDTQYF	TGCGCCAGCAGCTGGACCCTGAGGGCGAACACAGATACGCAGTATTTT
NA	TRBD1	TRBV9	TRBJ2-5	CASSVGRDRTYGQETQYF	TGTGCCAGCAGCGTAGGCCGGGACAGGACCTACGGACAAGAGACCCAGTACTTC
NA	TRBD1	TRBV12-3/TRBV12-4	TRBJ1-2	CASSSQGVYGYTF	TGTGCCAGCAGTTCACAGGGGGTCTATGGCTACACCTTC
NA	NA	TRBV5-4	TRBJ1-2	CASSLEGGSSYTF	TGTGCCAGCAGCTTGGAGGGCGGATCTAGCTACACCTTC
NA	TRBD1	TRBV3-1/TRBV3-2	TRBJ2-1	CASSQTTGKQFF	TGTGCCAGCAGCCAGACGACAGGGAAGCAGTTCTTC
NA	TRBD1	TRBV6-1	TRBJ1-5	CASSETGLDNQPQHF	TGTGCCAGCAGTGAGACAGGGCTGGACAATCAGCCCCAGCATTTT
NA	NA	TRBV6-5	TRBJ1-2	CASSYSSNYGYTF	TGTGCCAGCAGTTACTCTTCTAACTATGGCTACACCTTC
NA	NA	TRBV9	TRBJ1-5	CASSVEGEGQPQHF	TGTGCCAGCAGCGTAGAAGGGGAGGGGCAGCCCCAGCATTTT
NA	TRBD1	TRBV2	TRBJ2-6	CASGRDRGTGANVLTF	TGTGCCAGCGGACGGGACAGGGGGACCGGGGCCAACGTCCTGACTTTC
NA	NA	TRBV7-2	TRBJ2-7	CASSRPGQPSYEQYF	TGTGCCAGCAGCCGTCCTGGACAGCCTTCCTACGAGCAGTACTTC
NA	TRBD1	TRBV28	TRBJ2-4	CASSPRGSSGQGRIQYF	TGTGCCAGCAGCCCTCGGGGATCCAGCGGACAGGGCCGGATTCAGTACTTC
NA	TRBD2	TRBV7-2	TRBJ2-7	CASSLTPSGEYYEQYF	TGTGCCAGCAGCTTAACTCCAAGCGGGGAATATTACGAGCAGTACTTC
few	NA	TRBV7-9	TRBJ2-7	CASSLESGNLYEQYF	TGTGCCAGCAGCTTAGAGTCCGGAAACCTCTACGAGCAGTACTTC
NA	TRBD1	TRBV5-1	TRBJ1-6	CASSLGTPTGTGGRSYNSPLHF	TGCGCCAGCAGCTTGGGGACACCTACCGGGACAGGGGGCAGATCCTATAATTCACCCCTCCACTTT
NA	NA	TRBV29-1	TRBJ2-3	CSTGPADTDTQYF	TGCAGCACCGGGCCGGCAGACACAGATACGCAGTATTTT
NA	TRBD2	TRBV13	TRBJ2-7	CATGSGTTYEQYF	TGTGCCACCGGTAGCGGGACAACCTACGAGCAGTACTTC